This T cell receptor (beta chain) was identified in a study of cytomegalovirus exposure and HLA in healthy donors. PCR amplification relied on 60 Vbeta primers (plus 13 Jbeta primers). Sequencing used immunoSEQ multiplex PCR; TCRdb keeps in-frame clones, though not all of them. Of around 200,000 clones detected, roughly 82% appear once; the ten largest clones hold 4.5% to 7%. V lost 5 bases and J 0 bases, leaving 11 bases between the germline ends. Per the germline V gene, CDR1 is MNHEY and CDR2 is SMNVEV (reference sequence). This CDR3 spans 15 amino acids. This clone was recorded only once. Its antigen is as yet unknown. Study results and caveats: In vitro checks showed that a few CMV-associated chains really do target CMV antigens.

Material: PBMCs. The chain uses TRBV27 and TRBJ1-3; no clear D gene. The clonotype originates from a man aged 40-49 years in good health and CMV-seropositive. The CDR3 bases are TGTGCCAGCAGTCCTACGCGGGTCTCTGGAAACACCATATATTTT. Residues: CASSPTRVSGNTIYF.